This TCR beta chain was sequenced during a study of technical replicates of blood from a handful of donors. This table comes from immunoSEQ multiplex PCR, and its TCRdb copy is limited to in-frame clones, with some not included. The sample has roughly 72,000 clones, about nine tenths seen once. The CDR3 runs to 17 residues. Trimming stripped 0 bases from V and 4 bases from J, with 16 bases between. Germline CDR1 reads SGHNT; CDR2 reads YYREEE (reference sequence). The TCR was taken from a human donor in good health. Material: T cells isolated from PBMCs. V usage is TRBV5-4 and J usage is TRBJ2-2; a possible D gene is TRBD1 (6 bases). CDR3 coding DNA: TGTGCCAGCAGCTTGGTAGGGGGAGCCTTTTTCACCGGGGAGCTGTTTTTT. It codes for CASSLVGGAFFTGELFF.